Sequencing of this T cell receptor (beta chain) was carried out in a study of cytomegalovirus exposure and HLA in healthy donors. Regarding the study as a whole: Reportedly, cytomegalovirus status was diagnosed with high sensitivity and specificity. A previous analysis found most TCR beta V segments productive roughly 90% or roughly 30% of the time. While the bulk of TCR sequences proved rare, some public TCRs turned up in many donors.

Note on this clone: Its antigen remains unknown.

Primers for the PCR totalled 60 Vbeta and 13 Jbeta. Measured with immunoSEQ multiplex PCR; TCRdb has only the in-frame clones, and not every one. The repertoire holds under 200,000 clones, approximately 77% seen once, with roughly 2% in the top ten. Unrecorded immune exposures were likely, despite nominal health at sampling. Trimming cost V 2 bases and J 8 bases, with 14 bases left between them. CDR3 length equals 15 residues. Germline CDR1 reads SGHNT; CDR2 reads YYREEE (reference sequence). The clonotype comes from a man aged 50 to 60 in good health and CMV-seropositive. The material sequenced was PBMCs. The V call is TRBV5-4, the J call TRBJ1-6, with a possible D match to TRBD1 (6 bases). The CDR3 protein is CASSLSTGKDSPLHF. DNA of the CDR3: TGTGCCAGCAGCTTATCAACAGGGAAGGATTCACCCCTCCACTTT.